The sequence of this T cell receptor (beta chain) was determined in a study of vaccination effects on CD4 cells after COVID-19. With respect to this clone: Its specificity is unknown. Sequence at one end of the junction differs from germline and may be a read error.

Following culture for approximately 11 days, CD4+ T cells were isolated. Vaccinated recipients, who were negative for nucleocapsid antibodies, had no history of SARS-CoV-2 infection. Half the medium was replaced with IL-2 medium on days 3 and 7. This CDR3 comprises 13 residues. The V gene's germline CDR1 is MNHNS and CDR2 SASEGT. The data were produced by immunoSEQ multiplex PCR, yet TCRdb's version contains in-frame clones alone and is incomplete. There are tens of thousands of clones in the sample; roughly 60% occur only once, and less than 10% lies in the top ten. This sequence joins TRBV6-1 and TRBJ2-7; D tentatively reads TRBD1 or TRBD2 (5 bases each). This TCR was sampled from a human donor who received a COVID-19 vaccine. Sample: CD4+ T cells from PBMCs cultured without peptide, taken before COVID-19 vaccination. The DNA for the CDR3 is TGTGCCAGCAGTGAACAGGGATCTATAACGGGGAACTTC. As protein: CASSEQGSITGNF.